A single sample is the source of the 12 T cell receptor beta chains below, sequenced in a study of shared clonotypes between healthy human individuals. Libraries were prepared by immunoSEQ multiplex PCR; TCRdb keeps only in-frame clonotypes and omits some of them. The sample lists 2 million to 3 million clones, 80% to 95% occurring once. What was sequenced was naive CD4+ T cells from PBMCs. The subset was: CD45RA+ positively selected. The receptors derive from a man in his late teens or twenties in good health. Some clones in this sample may be carry-over from other donors' samples.

In this sample, this clone turned up once. The V call is TRBV4-3, the J call TRBJ2-5, with 8 bases matching TRBD2. This CDR3 spans 14 amino acids. CDR1 and CDR2 (germline): LGHNA, YSLEER. Trimming took 3 bases from V and 2 from J; bases not matched to a gene: 2. CDR3 region: CASSQGTRQETQYF. DNA of the CDR3: TGCGCCAGCAGCCAGGGGACTAGACAAGAGACCCAGTACTTC.

The chain couples TRBV28 to TRBJ1-1; D unclear. There are 13 residues in the CDR3. With 4 bases removed from V and 3 bases from J, the gap between germline ends came to 9 bases. Germline CDR1 MDHEN, CDR2 SYDVKM. CDR3 sequence: CASSSPIYTEAFF. As DNA, the CDR3 is TGTGCCAGCAGTTCCCCGATTTACACTGAAGCTTTCTTT.

The rearrangement uses TRBV18 and TRBJ1-2; TRBD1 is a possible D gene (6 bases). Trimming stripped 4 bases from V and 6 bases from J, with 15 bases between. The CDR3 is 14 amino acids. Germline assignment: CDR1 KGHSH and CDR2 LQKENI. The CDR3 reads CASSRSGTRNGYTF. The CDR3 DNA sequence: TGTGCCAGCTCACGATCTGGGACAAGGAATGGCTACACCTTC.

This rearrangement joins TRBV7-2 to TRBJ2-1; the match to TRBD2 covers 11 bases. The CDR3 runs to 15 residues. The J segment lost 6 bases and the V segment lost 5 bases, leaving 6 bases of the junction unmatched. Germline CDR1 is SGHTA and CDR2 is FQGNSA. CDR3 nucleotides: TGTGCCAGCAGCCTCACCGGGACTAGCGGCAATGAGCAGTTCTTC. Its protein product is CASSLTGTSGNEQFF.

The chain combines TRBV5-5 with TRBJ2-7; D gene unclear. This CDR3 region has 14 residues. V lost 6 bases and J 0 bases, leaving 13 bases between the germline ends. Germline CDR1 is SGHKS and CDR2 is YYEKEE (reference sequence). CDR3 loop: CASKPRGDSYEQYF. The CDR3 coding sequence is TGTGCCAGCAAGCCCCGCGGAGACTCCTACGAGCAGTACTTC.

In the case of this clone: The same CDR3 can be traced to other DNA sequences in this sample. This rearrangement joins TRBV5-1 to TRBJ1-1; D is undetermined. Germline V CDR1 and CDR2: SGHRS, YFSETQ. The CDR3 totals 14 residues. V was trimmed by 0 bases and J by 0 bases, leaving 6 bases between them. The CDR3 here is CASSLVGLNTEAFF. CDR3 DNA: TGCGCCAGCAGCTTGGTTGGGTTGAACACTGAAGCTTTCTTT.

The chain is built from TRBV6-5 and TRBJ2-5; tentatively, D is TRBD1 (5 bases). V was pared by 0 bases and J by 5 bases, with 10 bases between. The germline V gene encodes CDR1 MNHEY and CDR2 SVGAGI. The CDR3 has 14 residues. Here the CDR3 reads CASSYSYRMETQYF. In nucleotides, the CDR3 is TGTGCCAGCAGTTACTCCTACAGGATGGAGACCCAGTACTTC.

The chain recombines TRBV19 with TRBJ1-5; TRBD1 matches at 8 bases. The CDR3 totals 14 residues. The germline gives CDR1 LNHDA, CDR2 SQIVND (reference sequence). After removal of 4 bases from V and 4 bases from J, the junction contained 3 bases not matched to a gene. This chain's CDR3 is CASSTQGANQPQHF. Written as DNA, the CDR3 is TGTGCCAGTAGTACCCAGGGGGCAAATCAGCCCCAGCATTTT.

The V gene is TRBV29-1, the J gene TRBJ2-5; TRBD1 agrees at 9 bases. V dropped 4 bases and J dropped 2; count of bases not matched to a gene: 5. Per the germline V gene, CDR1 is SQVTM and CDR2 is ANQGSEA. CDR3 length: 14 residues. CDR3 DNA: TGCAGCGTTGCGCGGGACAGGGTTCAAGAGACCCAGTACTTC. This encodes CSVARDRVQETQYF.

The CDR3 is CASSLAGSSGAFF. CDR3 coding DNA: TGTGCCAGCAGCTTAGCAGGCTCCTCAGGGGCTTTCTTT. This sequence joins TRBV11-2 and TRBJ1-1, with TRBD1 as a possible D gene (5 bases). Germline V gene sequence: CDR1 SGHAT, CDR2 FQNNGV. The CDR3 consists of 13 residues. Trimming removed 1 base at V and 11 bases at J, with 14 bases between.

The chain links TRBV9 to TRBJ2-3, with D perhaps matching TRBD2 (6 bases). Germline V gene data show CDR1 as SGDLS and CDR2 as YYNGEE. The CDR3 runs to 11 residues. Trimming cost V 7 bases and J 3 bases, with 6 bases left between them. CDR3 sequence: CASGGTDTQYF. CDR3 nucleotide sequence: TGTGCCAGCGGGGGGACAGATACGCAGTATTTT.

The V call is TRBV2, the J call TRBJ2-7; perhaps TRBD2 as D (6 bases). The CDR3 covers 13 residues. The germline V and J ends were trimmed by 6 bases and 7 bases, with 16 bases remaining between them. CDR1 and CDR2 from the germline V gene are SNHLY and FYNNEI. CDR3 DNA: TGTGCCAGCAGCCCCGCGGGGTGGAGAGAGCAGTACTTC. It is translated as CASSPAGWREQYF.